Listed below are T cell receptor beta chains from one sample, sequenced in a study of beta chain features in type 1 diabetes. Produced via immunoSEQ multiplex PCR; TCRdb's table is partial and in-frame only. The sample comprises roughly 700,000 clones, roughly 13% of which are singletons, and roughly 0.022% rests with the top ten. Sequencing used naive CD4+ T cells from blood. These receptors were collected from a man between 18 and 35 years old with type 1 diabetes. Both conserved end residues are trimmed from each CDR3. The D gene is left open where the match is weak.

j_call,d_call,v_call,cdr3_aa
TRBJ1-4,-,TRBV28,ASSPGGTGREVF
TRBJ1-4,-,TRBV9,ASSVSPTATNEKLF
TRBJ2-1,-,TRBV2,ASTPRLAYNEQF
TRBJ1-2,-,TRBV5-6,ASSLISQRANYGYT
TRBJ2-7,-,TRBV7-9,ASSSQGEQY
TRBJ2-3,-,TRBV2,ASRQDLGDTQY
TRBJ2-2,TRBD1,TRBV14,ASSQGPRTGTGELF
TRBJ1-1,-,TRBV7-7,ASSSDTNTEAF
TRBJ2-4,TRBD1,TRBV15,ATSARDRGLNIQY
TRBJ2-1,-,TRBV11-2,ASSFDGTSNLNEQF
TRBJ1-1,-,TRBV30,AWSLKANTEAF